The 8 T cell receptor beta chains below all came from one sample that was sequenced in a study of identical twins. TCRdb reanalysed the 5' RACE reads using MiXCR and keeps one entry per CDR3 protein. The sample consists of roughly 470,000 distinct CDR3 sequences, roughly an eighth of them appearing once. The data also belong to a second study, concerning yellow fever vaccine responses in identical twins.

Sequenced: CD4+ T cells sorted from blood. All receptors come from a woman under 30 in good health.

V gene TRBV18 combines with J gene TRBJ2-5; the match to TRBD2 covers 8 bases. Germline loops: CDR1 KGHSH, CDR2 LQKENI. CDR3 length: 16 amino acids. V dropped 1 base and J dropped 4; count of bases not matched to a gene: 8. The CDR3 is CASSPLSSSGRETQYF. DNA for the CDR3: TGTGCCAGCTCACCACTCAGCTCTAGCGGGCGAGAGACCCAGTACTTC.

This clonotype was seen more than once but under ten times. The V gene is TRBV20-1, the J gene TRBJ1-3, with 7 bases lining up with TRBD1. The CDR3 totals 15 residues. CDR1 and CDR2 from the germline V gene are DFQATT and SNEGSKA (reference sequence). With V trimmed by 5 bases and J by 5 bases, 12 bases remained unmatched. The DNA of the CDR3 is TGCAGTGCTGCCCCCCAACAGGGGAATCGAAACACCATATATTTT. Its protein is CSAAPQQGNRNTIYF.

V and J are TRBV12-3 or TRBV12-4 and TRBJ2-3, with 8 bases lining up with TRBD1. V shed 0 bases, J shed 3 bases, and the junction held 2 bases outside the gene matches. The CDR3 runs 15 residues. The DNA of the CDR3 is TGTGCCAGCAGTTTAGCTCAGGGGGCAACAGATACGCAGTATTTT. Residues: CASSLAQGATDTQYF.

This clonotype was seen more than once but under ten times. The V gene is TRBV20-1, the J gene TRBJ2-1; D not resolved. Between the trimmed V and J ends, which lost 1 base and 3 bases, there was a span of 7 bases. Germline loops: CDR1 DFQATT, CDR2 SNEGSKA (reference sequence). There are 13 residues in the CDR3. DNA of the CDR3: TGCAGTGCTAGAGCCCCACTCTACAATGAGCAGTTCTTC. Protein: CSARAPLYNEQFF.

This clonotype was counted only a few times. This rearrangement joins TRBV4-3 to TRBJ2-2; tentatively, D is TRBD2 (5 bases). The CDR3 is made up of 16 amino acids. CDR1 and CDR2 (germline): LGHNA, YSLEER. V lost 4 bases, J lost 1 base, and 13 bases lay in between. The CDR3: CASSREYEENTGELFF. CDR3 in DNA: TGCGCCAGCAGCCGGGAGTACGAAGAGAACACCGGGGAGCTGTTTTTT.

The rearrangement uses TRBV12-3 or TRBV12-4 and TRBJ2-5, with D hard to call. The CDR3 consists of 13 residues. Between the trimmed V and J ends, which lost 2 bases and 4 bases, there was a span of 8 bases. CDR3 amino acids: CASSLRYSETQYF. The CDR3 DNA reads TGTGCCAGCAGTTTAAGGTATTCAGAGACCCAGTACTTC.

CDR3 in DNA: TGTGCCAGCAGTTGGTTACGGGGAACTGAAGCTTTCTTT. The encoded protein is CASSWLRGTEAFF. V usage is TRBV6-5 and J usage is TRBJ1-1; no firm D call. The CDR3 extends over 13 amino acids. The germline CDR1 and CDR2 sequences are MNHEY and SVGAGI. Trimming shortened V by 4 bases and J by 5 bases, and 11 bases separated the two germline ends.

This clonotype was found many times. An end of the junction differs from the germline gene, which may be a read error. The chain joins TRBV4-3 to TRBJ2-6, with 8 positions matching TRBD1. Germline loops: CDR1 LGHNA, CDR2 YSLEER. The length of the CDR3 is 15 residues. CDR3 protein: CASTLQGAGANVLTF. The CDR3 DNA reads as TGTGCCAGCACCTTACAGGGGGCTGGGGCCAACGTCCTGACTTTC.